A selection of T cell receptor beta chains follows, all from one sample in a study of blood T cell repertoires in COVID-19. Data came from immunoSEQ multiplex PCR; TCRdb stores just in-frame clones and leaves some out. Of approximately 240,000 clones listed, 80% to 95% are singletons. The sample consisted of peripheral blood. The origin of the receptors is a man aged 25-40 years with COVID-19, enrolled during active disease. CDR3s include the opening cysteine and the closing phenylalanine or tryptophan. The D gene is left open where the match is weak. Part of the rows lack a size; the others show once, few, many or a class for expanded clones.

TRBJ2-1 | TRBV6-5 | TRBD1 | - | CASSDGTVYSNEQFF
TRBJ1-5 | TRBV4-1 | - | - | CASSQESQPQHF
TRBJ1-3 | TRBV10-3 | TRBD1 | - | CAIRETGENTIYF
TRBJ1-5 | TRBV6-6 | TRBD1 | - | CASSVPTGGNQPQHF
TRBJ1-2 | TRBV25-1 | - | - | CASSAGVYGYTF
TRBJ2-7 | TRBV3-1/TRBV3-2 | - | once | CASSQRWTSSYEQYF
TRBJ2-2 | TRBV30 | - | - | CAWNPPAGLYTGELFF
TRBJ1-6 | TRBV5-1 | - | - | CASSPWDAGGPLHF
TRBJ2-7 | TRBV4-1 | - | - | CASSQELVRVEQYF
TRBJ2-5 | TRBV5-1 | TRBD2 | - | CASSLGQILAGETQYF
TRBJ1-2 | TRBV10-3 | TRBD1 | - | CAISSHRTGGEFANYGYTF
TRBJ1-1 | TRBV3-1/TRBV3-2 | - | - | CASSQDHRRGTEAFF
TRBJ1-6 | TRBV7-9 | - | - | CASSSHAGGNSPLHF
TRBJ2-5 | TRBV19 | TRBD2 | - | CASSLGLADQETQYF
TRBJ1-1 | TRBV7-9 | - | - | CASSFMTANTEAFF
TRBJ1-5 | TRBV6-5 | - | - | CASRPDSHSNQPQHF
TRBJ1-2 | TRBV23-1 | TRBD1 | - | CASSHSTGQAETYGYTF
TRBJ1-3 | TRBV7-9 | TRBD1 | few | CATAVAGTVGNTIYF
TRBJ1-2 | TRBV2 | TRBD1 | - | CASTIQGTNYGYTF
TRBJ1-1 | TRBV27 | TRBD1 | - | CASSKGQGATEAFF
TRBJ2-5 | TRBV5-4 | TRBD2 | - | CASSSATSGGAEVTQYF
TRBJ2-3 | TRBV2 | TRBD1 | - | CASSPRDRVAADTQYF
TRBJ2-2 | TRBV7-7 | - | - | CASSLVRAGELFF
TRBJ1-2 | TRBV6-5 | TRBD1 | once | CASSYPGGSGYTF
TRBJ1-4 | TRBV2 | - | - | CASSTRSGEYEKLFF
TRBJ2-7 | TRBV5-5 | - | - | CASSGGRSSYEQYF
TRBJ1-6 | TRBV5-1 | TRBD1 | - | CASSLGTGGSPLHF
TRBJ1-2 | TRBV3-1/TRBV3-2 | - | - | CASSQDLATGYTF
TRBJ2-5 | TRBV7-6 | - | once | CASSPRGYQETQYF
TRBJ1-4 | TRBV7-9 | - | - | CASSFRQPNEKLFF
TRBJ1-1 | TRBV7-9 | - | once | CASSLGPTEAFF
TRBJ2-3 | TRBV29-1 | TRBD2 | - | CSGRGLPTDTQYF
TRBJ2-3 | TRBV5-4 | TRBD2 | - | CASSPRTSGGVTSTDTQYF
TRBJ1-2 | TRBV2 | - | - | CASSGRTPNYGYTF
TRBJ2-4 | TRBV13 | TRBD1 | - | CASSKDFGGTALSKNIQYF
TRBJ2-7 | TRBV29-1 | TRBD1 | - | CSVDWTGGYEQYF
TRBJ2-5 | TRBV5-1 | - | - | CASSFDSLQQETQYF
TRBJ1-1 | TRBV13 | - | once | CASSPTPTGRTEAFF
TRBJ1-5 | TRBV7-9 | - | - | CASSLGRVGQPQHF
TRBJ1-1 | TRBV13 | TRBD1 | - | CASSSAADRVGSTEAFF
TRBJ1-1 | TRBV27 | - | - | CASSSLNMNTEAFF
TRBJ2-7 | TRBV5-4 | TRBD2 | - | CASGNSGTSYLF
TRBJ2-3 | TRBV4-1 | - | - | CASSQDQTDHTDTQYF
TRBJ1-6 | TRBV9 | TRBD1 | - | CASSATGDRASPLHF
TRBJ1-5 | TRBV28 | - | - | CASSGGQPQHF
TRBJ2-3 | TRBV5-1 | TRBD1 | - | CASSTGGTDTQYF
TRBJ1-5 | TRBV4-1 | - | - | CASSQEGTGRSNQPQHF
TRBJ2-5 | TRBV5-1 | - | - | CASSLSDYQETQYF
TRBJ2-5 | TRBV5-4 | TRBD1 | - | CASSHDRAQETQYF
TRBJ1-1 | TRBV2 | - | - | CASSGQGNTEAFF
TRBJ1-5 | TRBV6-1 | - | once | CASRERPSTDYSNQPQHF
TRBJ1-3 | TRBV6-5 | - | - | CASSYGGTGNTIYF
TRBJ1-2 | TRBV25-1 | - | - | CASSVSGGYTF